The 14 T cell receptor beta chains below all came from one sample that was sequenced in a study of T cells in Graves' hyperthyroidism and ophthalmopathy. Amplification targeted TCR beta CDR3 regions from RNA transcripts. The primer set for the first-round RT-PCR of the TCR CDR3 was HTBI. MiXCR, applied by TCRdb to the multiplex PCR reads, yields one record per CDR3 protein. The sample contains about 340,000 distinct CDR3 sequences, approximately 18% of which appear only once. Specimen: blood. Every receptor here comes from a woman aged 50 to 60 with Graves' hyperthyroidism.

This clonotype was recorded a few times. V gene TRBV20-1 combines with J gene TRBJ1-2, with D perhaps TRBD1 (5 bases). CDR1 and CDR2 (germline): DFQATT, SNEGSKA (reference sequence). Trimming took 3 bases from V and 7 from J, leaving 15 bases between them. This CDR3 is 13 amino acids long. The CDR3 DNA sequence: TGCAGTGCTAGGGTGGTAGGGGTATTTGGCTACACCTTC. Translating it yields CSARVVGVFGYTF.

This clonotype was seen many times. The chain is built from TRBV6-5 and TRBJ2-5; the D gene is possibly TRBD1 (5 bases). Between the trimmed V and J ends, which lost 2 bases and 10 bases, there was a span of 20 bases. Germline CDR1 reads MNHEY; CDR2 reads SVGAGI. CDR3 length: 15 amino acids. The CDR3 loop is CASSYGPPAQGVQYF. The CDR3 nucleotides read TGTGCCAGCAGTTACGGCCCCCCCGCCCAAGGGGTCCAGTACTTC.

The sample holds many counts of this clonotype. J is TRBJ2-4 and V is TRBV28; TRBD1 might be the D (6 bases). The ends were cut back, 3 bases at V and 2 bases at J, with 11 bases in the middle. Germline V lookup: CDR1 MDHEN, CDR2 SYDVKM. The CDR3 has 15 amino acids. The CDR3 spells CASSLGALTKNIQYF. The CDR3 nucleotides read TGTGCCAGCAGTTTGGGGGCTCTGACCAAAAACATTCAGTACTTC.

The chain links TRBV27 to TRBJ1-5; D is perhaps TRBD1 (6 bases). Looked up from germline, CDR1 is MNHEY and CDR2 is SMNVEV (reference sequence). CDR3 length: 15 amino acids. Trimming took 9 bases from V and 2 from J, leaving 17 bases between them. The CDR3 protein is CASRLAGAGNQPQHF. CDR3 coding DNA: TGTGCCAGTAGGCTAGCAGGGGCCGGCAATCAGCCCCAGCATTTT.

This clonotype was picked up many times. The chain carries TRBV11-2 and TRBJ2-7, with 8 bases fitting TRBD2. Germline V gene data show CDR1 as SGHAT and CDR2 as FQNNGV. This CDR3 region has 15 residues. Trimming removed 5 bases from V and 5 bases from J; junction bases left unmatched: 11. The CDR3 DNA reads as TGTGCCAGCAGCCCCATGGGACTAGTCCTCGACGAGCAGTACTTC. Residues: CASSPMGLVLDEQYF.

The J gene is TRBJ2-7, the V gene TRBV6-2 or TRBV6-3; 8 nucleotides match TRBD1. The trim removed 6 bases at V and 2 bases at J, leaving 9 bases unmatched. The CDR3 extends over 15 amino acids. In germline, CDR1 is MNHEY, CDR2 SVGEGT. The CDR3 region has the DNA TGTGCCAGCAGCAGCCCGGGACAGGCGACCTACGAGCAGTACTTC. Its protein product is CASSSPGQATYEQYF.

CDR3 in amino acids: CAWSVPGDRIEAFF. Written as DNA, the CDR3 is TGTGCCTGGAGTGTACCCGGGGACCGAATTGAAGCTTTCTTT. This chain connects TRBV30 to TRBJ1-1; tentative D call: TRBD1 (5 bases). The CDR3 runs 14 residues. Germline lookup yields CDR1 GTSNPN and CDR2 SVGIG (reference sequence). Trimming took off 0 bases at V and 7 bases at J, with 15 bases between the two ends.

This clonotype was found many times. This chain uses TRBV6-1 with TRBJ1-3, with unresolved D. The length of the CDR3 is 14 residues. CDR1 and CDR2 from the germline V gene are MNHNS and SASEGT. Trimming removed 3 bases from V and 8 bases from J, with 14 bases in between. The CDR3 DNA reads as TGTGCCAGCAGTGATCTACAAAGCTGGGACACCATATATTTT. As protein: CASSDLQSWDTIYF.

This clonotype was counted only a few times. The chain joins TRBV29-1 to TRBJ2-5; 13 bases are a match to TRBD2. CDR3 length: 14 amino acids. Germline CDR1 is SQVTM and CDR2 is ANQGSEA. V lost 6 bases to trimming and J lost 5 bases; unmatched junction nucleotides: 6. CDR3 sequence: CSVSGLAGEETQYF. In nucleotides, the CDR3 is TGCAGCGTATCTGGACTAGCGGGAGAGGAGACCCAGTACTTC. Variable domain in full (rest from reference TRBV29-1 and TRBJ2-5): SAVISQKPSRDICQRGTSLTIQCQVDSQVTMMFWYRQQPGQSLTLIATANQGSEATYESGFVIDKFPISRPNLTFSTLTVSNMSPEDSSIYLCSVSGLAGEETQYFGPGTRLLVL.

The V and J genes are TRBV6-1 and TRBJ1-4; TRBD1 might be the D (6 bases). Per germline, CDR1 MNHNS and CDR2 SASEGT. V lost 4 bases and J 4 bases, leaving 13 bases between the germline ends. This CDR3 region has 15 residues. The DNA for the CDR3 is TGTGCCAGCAGTGTACAGGGCCATAATAATGAAAAACTGTTTTTT. This encodes CASSVQGHNNEKLFF.

This clonotype was seen ten or more times. The chain couples TRBV5-1 to TRBJ1-1, with D possibly matching TRBD1 (6 bases). Germline CDR1 SGHRS, CDR2 YFSETQ. Trimming left V 4 bases short and J 1 base short, with 11 bases between. The CDR3 is 14 amino acids. The CDR3 loop reads CASSPGHTNTEAFF. CDR3 sequence (DNA): TGCGCCAGCAGCCCGGGACACACGAACACTGAAGCTTTCTTT.

This clonotype was found many times. The V gene is TRBV6-5, the J gene TRBJ2-3; unclear D gene. The V gene lost 2 bases and the J gene lost 4 bases, with 13 bases spanning the gap. The CDR3 length is 15 residues. Germline V lookup: CDR1 MNHEY, CDR2 SVGAGI. This CDR3 reads CASSYRGQPPDTQYF. The CDR3 DNA reads as TGTGCCAGCAGTTACCGTGGTCAGCCCCCAGATACGCAGTATTTT.

This clonotype was counted ten times or more. This chain joins TRBV2 and TRBJ2-3; D may be TRBD2 (5 bases). V was cut by 6 bases and J by 2 bases, with 18 bases left in between. Germline CDR1 is SNHLY and CDR2 is FYNNEI. This CDR3 spans 16 amino acids. The CDR3 here is CASSNRPHGDTDTQYF. In nucleotides, the CDR3 is TGTGCCAGCAGCAACAGACCCCACGGGGACACAGATACGCAGTATTTT. Combining the CDR3 with reference TRBV2 and TRBJ2-3 gives the whole variable domain EPEVTQTPSHQVTQMGQEVILRCVPISNHLYFYWYRQILGQKVEFLVSFYNNEISEKSEIFDDQFSVERPDGSNFTLKIRSTKLEDSAMYFCASSNRPHGDTDTQYFGPGTRLTVL.

This chain joins TRBV12-3 or TRBV12-4 and TRBJ2-3; 16 positions agree with TRBD2. This CDR3 has 17 residues. V shed 8 bases, J shed 2 bases, and the junction held 7 bases outside the gene matches. The CDR3 region has the DNA TGTGCCAGCGGGGGACTAGCGGGAGGGCCTTACACAGATACGCAGTATTTT. Amino acids: CASGGLAGGPYTDTQYF.